Sequencing of this T cell receptor (beta chain) was carried out in a study of monozygotic twins with inflammatory bowel disease. Findings and caveats of the study: The results supported no single strong signal or clonotype associated with IBD. Repertoires of patients may have been made more variable by differing immunosuppressive treatments.

This CDR3 contains 14 residues. Germline lookup yields CDR1 SGHTA and CDR2 FQGNSA. About this clonotype: As yet, its antigen is unknown.

TCRalpha and TCRbeta cDNA went through nested PCRs of approximately 16 and 9 cycles, two in total. Reanalyzing the 5' RACE reads, TCRdb keeps one entry per CDR3 protein, without DNA. The table for this sample gives more than 300,000 distinct CDR3 sequences. The chain joins TRBV7-2 to TRBJ2-1; without DNA, the TCRdb call of TRBD1 cannot be checked. Sequencing was performed on blood. The sequence derives from a human donor with ulcerative colitis or Crohn's disease, or a healthy co-twin of an affected twin (not recorded which). CDR3 in amino acids: CASSGTLTYNEQFF.